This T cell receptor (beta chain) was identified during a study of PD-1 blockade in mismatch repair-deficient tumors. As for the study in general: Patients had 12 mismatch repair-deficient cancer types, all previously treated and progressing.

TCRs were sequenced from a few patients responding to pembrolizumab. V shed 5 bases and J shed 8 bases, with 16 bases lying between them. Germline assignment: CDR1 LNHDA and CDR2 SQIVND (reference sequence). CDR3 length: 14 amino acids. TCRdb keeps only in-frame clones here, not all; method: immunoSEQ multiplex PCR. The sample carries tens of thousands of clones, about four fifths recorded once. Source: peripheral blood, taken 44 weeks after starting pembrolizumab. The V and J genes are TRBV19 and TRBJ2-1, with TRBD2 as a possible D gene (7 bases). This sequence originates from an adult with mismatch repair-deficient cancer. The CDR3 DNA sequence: TGTGCCAGTAGTCCCGGGGGGCCTTCGTATGAGCAGTTCTTC. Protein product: CASSPGGPSYEQFF.